The clone carrying this TCR beta chain was observed at least ten times. The antigen is not known. These data are taken from a study of T cells after yellow fever vaccination. 5'RACE template switching added a universal primer site and UMIs to TCR cDNA. One entry per CDR3 protein, called by TCRdb with MiXCR from the 5' RACE reads. This sample has some 220,000 distinct CDR3 sequences, with roughly 3.3% found just once. Study observations and caveats: Clonotypes shared by both compartments, CD4 and CD8, made up a small share. Reappearance after the booster was observed for most primary-vaccination clones (roughly 97% CD4, over 70% CD8).

V was shortened by 7 bases and J by 3 bases, with 10 bases between the two germline ends. The CDR3 runs to 12 residues. Germline assignment: CDR1 DFQATT and CDR2 SNEGSKA (reference sequence). This chain connects TRBV20-1 to TRBJ2-1, with a possible D match to TRBD1 (6 bases). Sample: CD4+ T cells sorted from PBMCs, taken 10 days after the yellow fever booster vaccination. This sequence originates from a man between 18 and 35 years old who received the YFV17D yellow fever vaccine. CDR3 sequence reads: CSEGQIYNEQFF. CDR3 nucleotide sequence: TGCAGTGAAGGACAGATCTACAATGAGCAGTTCTTC.